This T cell receptor beta chain was sequenced during a study of PD-1 blockade in mismatch repair-deficient tumors. Produced via immunoSEQ multiplex PCR; TCRdb's table is partial and in-frame only. The data contain tens of thousands of clones, roughly 80% of them singletons. This CDR3 is built from 14 residues. Looked up from germline, CDR1 is SGHNT and CDR2 is YYREEE (reference sequence). Trimming took off 0 bases at V and 1 base at J, with 5 bases between the two ends. The starting material was peripheral blood, obtained 4 weeks after starting pembrolizumab. The sequence was obtained from an adult with mismatch repair-deficient cancer. The V gene is TRBV5-4, the J gene TRBJ1-3; D ambiguous. This chain's CDR3 is CASSLGLSGNTIYF. CDR3 coding DNA: TGTGCCAGCAGCTTGGGTTTATCTGGAAACACCATATATTTT.